This TCR beta chain appears in the sequencing data of a study of CD8+ T cells in alopecia areata. As the sequencing template, cDNA was produced by extracting RNA and reverse transcribing it. Profiling relied on immunoSEQ multiplex PCR, and the TCRdb table lists in-frame clones only, not all of them. This sample yields about 200,000 clones, of which roughly 56% are seen a single time; approximately 4.9% belongs to the top ten. For this clone: The same CDR3 also results from other DNA sequences found in this sample.

Germline V lookup: CDR1 SGDLS, CDR2 YYNGEE. Trimming took 3 bases from V and 0 from J, leaving 1 base between them. There are 13 residues in the CDR3. The V call is TRBV9, the J call TRBJ2-6; the D is unclear. Source material: CD8+ T cells sorted from blood. The clonotype originates from a human donor in good health. This CDR3 reads CASSGSGANVLTF. For the CDR3, the DNA is TGTGCCAGCAGCGGCTCTGGGGCCAACGTCCTGACTTTC.